Sequencing of this T cell receptor beta chain was carried out in a study of T-cell memory formation after mild COVID-19. This CDR3 spans 13 amino acids. CDR1 and CDR2 from the germline V gene are DFQATT and SNEGSKA (reference sequence). V was clipped by 3 bases and J by 0 bases, with 9 bases between them. A few counts support this clonotype. From 5'RACE with constant-segment primers came TCR alpha and TCR beta cDNA libraries that carried sample barcodes and UMIs. MiXCR was run by TCRdb on the 5' RACE reads, yielding one entry per CDR3 protein. The profile shows approximately 290,000 distinct CDR3 sequences, under 8.5% of them singletons.

The V and J genes are TRBV20-1 and TRBJ2-7, with no clear D. The receptor was isolated from a man aged 18 to 30 who had mild COVID-19 (a few samples of this study predate the infection). Cell type and time point are not known. Sequenced input: PBMCs or a T cell subset sorted from them (not recorded which). The CDR3 loop reads CSASRQVSYEQYF. CDR3 nucleotides: TGCAGTGCTAGTCGTCAGGTCTCCTACGAGCAGTACTTC.